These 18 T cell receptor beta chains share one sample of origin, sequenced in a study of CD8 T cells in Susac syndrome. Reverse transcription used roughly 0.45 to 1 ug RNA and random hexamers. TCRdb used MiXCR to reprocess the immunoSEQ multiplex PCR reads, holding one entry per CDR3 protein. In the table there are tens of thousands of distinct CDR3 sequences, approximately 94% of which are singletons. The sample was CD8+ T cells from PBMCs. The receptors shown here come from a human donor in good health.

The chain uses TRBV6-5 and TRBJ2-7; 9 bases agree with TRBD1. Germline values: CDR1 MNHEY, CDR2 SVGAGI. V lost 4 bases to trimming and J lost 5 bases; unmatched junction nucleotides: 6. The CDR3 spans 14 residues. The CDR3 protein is CASSWGTGLDEQYF. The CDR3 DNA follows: TGTGCCAGCAGTTGGGGGACAGGGCTAGACGAGCAGTACTTC.

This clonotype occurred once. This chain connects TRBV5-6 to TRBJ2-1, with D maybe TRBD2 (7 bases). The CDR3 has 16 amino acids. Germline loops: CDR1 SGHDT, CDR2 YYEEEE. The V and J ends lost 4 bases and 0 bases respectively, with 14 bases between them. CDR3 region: CASSPNGGRSYNEQFF. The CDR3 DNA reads TGTGCCAGCAGCCCGAACGGGGGGCGCTCCTACAATGAGCAGTTCTTC.

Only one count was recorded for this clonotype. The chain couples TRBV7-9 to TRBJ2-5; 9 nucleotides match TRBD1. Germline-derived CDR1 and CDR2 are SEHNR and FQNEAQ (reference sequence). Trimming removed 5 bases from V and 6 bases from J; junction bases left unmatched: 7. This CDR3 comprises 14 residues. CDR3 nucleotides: TGTGCCAGCAGCATAATAGACAGGGGGAAGACCCAGTACTTC. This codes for CASSIIDRGKTQYF.

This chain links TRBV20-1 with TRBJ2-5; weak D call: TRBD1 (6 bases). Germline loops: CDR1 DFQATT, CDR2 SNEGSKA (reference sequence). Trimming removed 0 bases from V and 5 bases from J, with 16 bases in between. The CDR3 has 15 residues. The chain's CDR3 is CSAREGAGLRETQYF. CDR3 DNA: TGCAGTGCTAGAGAGGGGGCAGGGTTAAGGGAGACCCAGTACTTC.

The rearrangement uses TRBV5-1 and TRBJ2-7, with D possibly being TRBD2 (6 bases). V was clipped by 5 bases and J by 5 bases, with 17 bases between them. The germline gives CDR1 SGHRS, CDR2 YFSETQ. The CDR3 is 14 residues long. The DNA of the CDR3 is TGCGCCAGCAGTCGGGGGACGGGTCCCCACGAGCAGTACTTC. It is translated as CASSRGTGPHEQYF. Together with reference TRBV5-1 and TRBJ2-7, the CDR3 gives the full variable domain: KAGVTQTPRYLIKTRGQQVTLSCSPISGHRSVSWYQQTPGQGLQFLFEYFSETQRNKGNFPGRFSGRQFSNSRSEMNVSTLELGDSALYLCASSRGTGPHEQYFGPGTRLTVT.

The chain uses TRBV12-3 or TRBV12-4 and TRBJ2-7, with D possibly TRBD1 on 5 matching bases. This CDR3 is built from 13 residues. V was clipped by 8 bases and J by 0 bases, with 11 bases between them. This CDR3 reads CASGTDSSYEQYF. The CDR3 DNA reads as TGTGCCAGCGGAACTGACAGCTCCTACGAGCAGTACTTC.

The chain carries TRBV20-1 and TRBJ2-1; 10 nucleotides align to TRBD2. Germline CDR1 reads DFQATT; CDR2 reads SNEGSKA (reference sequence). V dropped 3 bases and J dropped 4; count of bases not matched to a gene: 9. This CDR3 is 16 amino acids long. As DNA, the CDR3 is TGCAGTGCTAGCTTCCGGGCGACTAGCGGGTACAATGAGCAGTTCTTC. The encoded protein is CSASFRATSGYNEQFF.

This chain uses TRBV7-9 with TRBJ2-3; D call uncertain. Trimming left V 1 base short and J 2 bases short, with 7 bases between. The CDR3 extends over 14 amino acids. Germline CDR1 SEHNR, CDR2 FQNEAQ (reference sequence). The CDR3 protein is CASSLVANTDTQYF. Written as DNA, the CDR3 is TGTGCCAGCAGCTTAGTTGCGAACACAGATACGCAGTATTTT.

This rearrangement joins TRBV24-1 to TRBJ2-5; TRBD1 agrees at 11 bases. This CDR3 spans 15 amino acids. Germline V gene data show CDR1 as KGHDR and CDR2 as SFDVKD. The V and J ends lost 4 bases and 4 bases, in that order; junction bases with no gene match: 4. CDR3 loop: CATSEHGTGGETQYF. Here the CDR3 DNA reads TGTGCCACCAGTGAACATGGGACAGGGGGAGAGACCCAGTACTTC.

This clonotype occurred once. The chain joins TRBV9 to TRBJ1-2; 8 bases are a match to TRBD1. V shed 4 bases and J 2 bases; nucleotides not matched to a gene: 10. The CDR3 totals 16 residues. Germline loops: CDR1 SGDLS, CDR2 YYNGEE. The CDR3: CASSPWTGFMNYGYTF. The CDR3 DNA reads TGTGCCAGCAGCCCGTGGACAGGGTTCATGAACTATGGCTACACCTTC.

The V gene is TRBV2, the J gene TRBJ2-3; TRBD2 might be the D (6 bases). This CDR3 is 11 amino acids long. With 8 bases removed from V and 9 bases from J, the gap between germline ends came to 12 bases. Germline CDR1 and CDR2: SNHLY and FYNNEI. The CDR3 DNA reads TGTGCCAGCCTCTCGGAGGGGACGCAGTATTTT. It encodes CASLSEGTQYF.

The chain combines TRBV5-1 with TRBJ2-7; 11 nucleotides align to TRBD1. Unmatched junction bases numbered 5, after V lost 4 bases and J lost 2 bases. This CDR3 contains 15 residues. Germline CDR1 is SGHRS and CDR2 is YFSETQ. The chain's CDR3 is CASSVGTGGAYEQYV. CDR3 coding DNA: TGCGCCAGCAGCGTCGGGACAGGGGGTGCCTACGAGCAGTACGTC.

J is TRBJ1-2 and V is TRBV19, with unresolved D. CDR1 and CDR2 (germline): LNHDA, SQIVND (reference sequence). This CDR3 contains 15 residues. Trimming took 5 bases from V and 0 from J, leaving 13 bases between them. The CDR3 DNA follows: TGTGCCAGTAGTCTCTCGTGGGGAGCTAACTATGGCTACACCTTC. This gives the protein CASSLSWGANYGYTF.

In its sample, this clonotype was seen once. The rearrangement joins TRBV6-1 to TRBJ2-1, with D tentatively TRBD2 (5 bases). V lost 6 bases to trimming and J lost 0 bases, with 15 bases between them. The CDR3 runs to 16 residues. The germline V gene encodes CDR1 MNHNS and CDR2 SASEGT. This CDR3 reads CASRPVALSSYNEQFF. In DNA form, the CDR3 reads TGTGCCAGCAGGCCGGTAGCGTTGAGCTCCTACAATGAGCAGTTCTTC.

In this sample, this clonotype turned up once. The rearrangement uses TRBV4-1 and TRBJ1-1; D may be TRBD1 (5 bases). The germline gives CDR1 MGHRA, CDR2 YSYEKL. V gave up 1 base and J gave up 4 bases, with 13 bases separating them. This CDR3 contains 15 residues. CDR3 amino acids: CASSQVEGAITEAFF. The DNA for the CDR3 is TGCGCCAGCAGCCAAGTAGAAGGGGCGATCACTGAAGCTTTCTTT.

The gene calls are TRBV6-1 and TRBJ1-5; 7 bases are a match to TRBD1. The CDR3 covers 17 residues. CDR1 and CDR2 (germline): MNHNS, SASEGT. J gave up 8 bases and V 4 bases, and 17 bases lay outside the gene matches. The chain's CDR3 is CASSGPRWQGGPEPQHF. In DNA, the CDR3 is TGTGCCAGCAGTGGACCCCGATGGCAGGGGGGTCCAGAGCCCCAGCATTTT.

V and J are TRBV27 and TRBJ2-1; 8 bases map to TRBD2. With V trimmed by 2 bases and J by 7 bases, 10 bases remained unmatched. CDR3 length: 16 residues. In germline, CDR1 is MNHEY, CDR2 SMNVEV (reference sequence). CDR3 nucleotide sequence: TGTGCCAGCAGTTTAAGGCCGGGAGGGCCAGGAAATGAGCAGTTCTTC. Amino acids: CASSLRPGGPGNEQFF.

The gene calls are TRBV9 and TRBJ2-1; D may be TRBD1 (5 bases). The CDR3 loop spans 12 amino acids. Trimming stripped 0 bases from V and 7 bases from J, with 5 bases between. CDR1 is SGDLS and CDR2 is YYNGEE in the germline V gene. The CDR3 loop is CASSVAGNEQFF. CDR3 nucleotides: TGTGCCAGCAGCGTAGCAGGGAATGAGCAGTTCTTC. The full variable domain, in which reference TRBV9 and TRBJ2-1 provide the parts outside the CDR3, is DSGVTQTPKHLITATGQRVTLRCSPRSGDLSVYWYQQSLDQGLQFLIQYYNGEERAKGNILERFSAQQFPDLHSELNLSSLELGDSALYFCASSVAGNEQFFGPGTRLTVL.